This T cell receptor beta chain was found in a study of blood T cell repertoires in COVID-19 (dated by TCRdb to 2020 to 2022). Study-level background: The collaborator samples originated in the United States, Italy and Spain and spanned the acute and convalescent phases of COVID-19. The material from the prospective study consisted of cDNA or gDNA derived from T cells, B-cell-depleted T cells, or PBMCs. The dataset comprised deeply sampled blood TCRbeta repertoires from subjects exposed to, actively infected with, or recovered from COVID-19. A freely available public database, intended as a resource for researchers studying the immune response to SARS-CoV-2, is where the repertoires were released. The samples were drawn from two sources: the first 160 participants of the ongoing ImmuneRACE study, and over 950 subjects contributed by 6 global collaborators. The sample metadata nearly always contained a de-identified subject ID, COVID-19 status, age in years and sex. Where available, HLA class I and class II types were obtained from metadata supplied by the sample provider rather than from assay-based typing. The paper as a whole reports these results and caveats: The quantity of clinical and demographic metadata differed by source and by participant and was supplied without curation.

Participants in the prospective study were aged roughly 18 to 89 years, lived in 20 to 30 United States geographic areas, and enrolled through a virtual design. In the prospective study, cohorts were assigned on the basis of participant-reported clinical history obtained from a screening survey and a study questionnaire. A participant counted as exposed if, within 2 weeks of entering the study, that participant had been in contact with someone who had a PCR-confirmed or clinician-diagnosed COVID-19 case. Each participant in the prospective study had whole blood, serum and a nasopharyngeal or oropharyngeal swab collected by mobile phlebotomists. Prospective study participants could optionally give additional blood draws and questionnaires over an approximately 2-month period. Before DNA extraction, prospective study blood samples were shipped either frozen or at room temperature. TCRbeta CDR3 regions were amplified from genomic DNA using the immunoSEQ Assay, a bias-controlled multiplex PCR. On the authors' methods: The number of nucleated cells in each sample was estimated by amplification of reference gene primers within the assay. To quantify the absolute abundance of each unique TCRbeta CDR3 rearrangement, sequence reads were collapsed and filtered. For each sample, productive Simpson clonality was calculated as the square root of Simpson's diversity index over productive rearrangements. TCRdb obtained this table from immuneACCESS and retained in-frame rearrangements with V and J assigned. These tables miss some clones; where compared with another copy, unresolved V genes account for less than half of the shortfall, and the remainder is unexplained. D and trimming were read from the DNA, whereas the V and J calls and clone size are those reported in that table. The sample includes some 320,000 clones, with 90% observed a single time. The ten most abundant clones make up about 4% of the sample.

Details on this clone: This clone's antigen is unknown. No much larger clone exists at a distance of one base, and base qualities are not known.

From its cysteine to its phenylalanine, the CDR3 spans 16 amino acids. The CDR3 DNA has 48 bases and is translated from base 1. V is cut back by 4 bases and J by 3 bases, with 7 bases in the junction unmatched. CDR1 and CDR2 are drawn from the germline V gene: SGDLS, YYNGEE. This chain is built from TRBV9 and TRBJ2-3, with TRBD2 matching 11 junction bases. Sequencing used PBMCs or T cells enriched from blood (not recorded which). The receptor was isolated from a woman aged 25 to 45 who had been exposed to COVID-19. The bases read TGTGCCAGCAGCACACGGACTAGCGGGTTAACAGATACGCAGTATTTT. This encodes CASSTRTSGLTDTQYF. This CDR3, with the reference TRBV9 and TRBJ2-3 proteins standing in past its ends, gives the full variable domain DSGVTQTPKHLITATGQRVTLRCSPRSGDLSVYWYQQSLDQGLQFLIQYYNGEERAKGNILERFSAQQFPDLHSELNLSSLELGDSALYFCASSTRTSGLTDTQYFGPGTRLTVL.